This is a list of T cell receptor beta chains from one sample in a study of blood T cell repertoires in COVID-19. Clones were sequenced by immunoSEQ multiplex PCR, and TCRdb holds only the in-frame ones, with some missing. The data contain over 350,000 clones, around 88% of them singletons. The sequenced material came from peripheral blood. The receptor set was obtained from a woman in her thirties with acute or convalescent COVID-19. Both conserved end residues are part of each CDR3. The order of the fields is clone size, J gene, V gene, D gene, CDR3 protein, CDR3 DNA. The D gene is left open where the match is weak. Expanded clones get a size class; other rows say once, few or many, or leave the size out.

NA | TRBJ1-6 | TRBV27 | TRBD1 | CASSRQGISYNSPLHF | TGTGCCAGCAGCCGACAGGGAATCTCCTATAATTCACCCCTCCACTTT
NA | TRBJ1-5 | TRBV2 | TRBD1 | CASSGDRVNQPQHF | TGTGCCAGCAGCGGAGACAGGGTTAATCAGCCCCAGCATTTT
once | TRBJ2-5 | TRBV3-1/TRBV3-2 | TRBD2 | CASSRSIGAGEETQYF | TGTGCCAGCAGCCGCTCAATTGGAGCGGGGGAAGAGACCCAGTACTTC
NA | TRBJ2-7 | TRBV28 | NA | CASSSLGFYEQYF | TGTGCCAGCAGTTCGCTAGGTTTCTACGAGCAGTACTTC
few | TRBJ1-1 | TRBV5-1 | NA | CASRGTVSDTEAFF | TGCGCCAGCAGGGGTACAGTATCGGACACTGAAGCTTTCTTT
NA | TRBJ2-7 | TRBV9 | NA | CASSGGQGSEQYF | TGTGCCAGCAGCGGGGGGCAGGGTTCCGAGCAGTACTTC
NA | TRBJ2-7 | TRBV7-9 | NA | CASSLGGGSDRCF | TGTGCCAGCAGCTTAGGCGGAGGGTCCGACCGCTGCTTC
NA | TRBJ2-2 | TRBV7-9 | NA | CASSFGGRLTGELFF | TGTGCCAGCAGCTTCGGGGGGCGTCTCACCGGGGAGCTGTTTTTT
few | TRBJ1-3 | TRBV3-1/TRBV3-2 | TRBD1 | CASSQGSLGQLGNTIYF | TGTGCCAGCAGCCAAGGGTCCTTGGGACAGCTTGGAAACACCATATATTTT
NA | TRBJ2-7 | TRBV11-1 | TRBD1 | CASRTGSYEQYF | TGTGCCAGCCGGACAGGGTCTTACGAGCAGTACTTC
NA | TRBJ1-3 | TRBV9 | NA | CASSVTGGNTIYF | TGTGCCAGCAGCGTAACGGGAGGAAACACCATATATTTT
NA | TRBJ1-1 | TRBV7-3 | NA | CASSLTRQAEAFF | TGTGCCAGCAGCTTAACGAGACAAGCTGAAGCTTTCTTT
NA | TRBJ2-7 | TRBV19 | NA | CASSMARSQSYEQYF | TGTGCCAGTAGTATGGCCAGGTCTCAGTCTTACGAGCAGTACTTC
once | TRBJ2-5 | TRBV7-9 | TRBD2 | CASSLGRLAGQETQYF | TGTGCCAGCAGCTTAGGGAGACTAGCGGGACAAGAGACCCAGTACTTC
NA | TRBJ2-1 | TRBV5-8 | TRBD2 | CASTITGLAGGPIYNEQFF | TGTGCCAGCACCATTACCGGACTAGCGGGGGGACCTATATACAATGAGCAGTTCTTC
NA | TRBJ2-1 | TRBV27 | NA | CASSLKSSYNEQFF | TGTGCCAGCAGTTTGAAGAGCTCCTACAATGAGCAGTTCTTC
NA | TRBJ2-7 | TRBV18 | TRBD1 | CASSSEQGINEQYF | TGTGCCAGCTCATCAGAACAGGGGATCAACGAGCAGTACTTC
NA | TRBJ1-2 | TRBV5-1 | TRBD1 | CASSPRGQGAEIYTF | TGCGCCAGCAGCCCCAGGGGACAGGGGGCCGAAATCTACACCTTC
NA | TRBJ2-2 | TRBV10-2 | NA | CASSSFLPGTGELFF | TGCGCCAGCAGTTCGTTCTTGCCGGGTACCGGGGAGCTGTTTTTT
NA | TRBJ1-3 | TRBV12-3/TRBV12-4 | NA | CASNRGAGNTIYF | TGTGCCAGCAATAGGGGTGCTGGAAACACCATATATTTT
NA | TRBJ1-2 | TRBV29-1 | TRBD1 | CSVTGGQNYGYTF | TGCAGCGTCACAGGGGGGCAGAACTATGGCTACACCTTC
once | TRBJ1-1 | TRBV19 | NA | CASSPAGVNTEAFF | TGTGCCAGTAGCCCAGCCGGAGTGAACACTGAAGCTTTCTTT
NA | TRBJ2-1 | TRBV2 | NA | CASSQTSYNEQFF | TGTGCCAGCAGTCAAACTAGCTACAATGAGCAGTTCTTC
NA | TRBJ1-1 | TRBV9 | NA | CASSVHPEQNTEAFF | TGTGCCAGCAGCGTACACCCGGAGCAGAACACTGAAGCTTTCTTT
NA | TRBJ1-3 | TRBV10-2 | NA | CASSELRVSSGNTIYF | TGCGCCAGCAGTGAACTTCGGGTCTCCTCTGGAAACACCATATATTTT
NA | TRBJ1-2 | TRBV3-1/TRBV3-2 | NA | CASSQLDGRLEGYTF | TGTGCCAGCAGCCAACTCGACGGCCGGTTGGAGGGCTACACCTTC
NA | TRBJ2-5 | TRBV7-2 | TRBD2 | CASSLGIAGGRLETQYF | TGTGCCAGCAGCTTAGGAATAGCGGGGGGGAGGCTGGAGACCCAGTACTTC
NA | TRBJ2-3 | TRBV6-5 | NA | CACTRRAGASDTQYF | TGTGCCTGCACAAGAAGGGCGGGGGCCTCGGATACGCAGTATTTT
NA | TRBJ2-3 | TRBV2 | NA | CASSEWLGASPDTQYF | TGTGCCAGCAGTGAATGGCTGGGGGCTAGCCCAGATACGCAGTATTTT
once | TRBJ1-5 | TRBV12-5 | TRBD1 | CASGRGQENSEPQHF | TGTGCTAGTGGACGGGGACAGGAAAATTCGGAGCCCCAGCATTTT
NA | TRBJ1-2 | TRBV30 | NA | CAWGRTNYGYTF | TGTGCCTGGGGCAGAACTAACTATGGCTACACCTTC
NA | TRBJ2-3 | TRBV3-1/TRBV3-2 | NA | CASSQGRGTTNTQYF | TGTGCCAGCAGCCAAGGACGGGGGACCACAAATACGCAGTATTTT
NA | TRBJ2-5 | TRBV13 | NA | CASLRRGAQETQYF | TGTGCCAGTCTTAGACGGGGAGCTCAAGAGACCCAGTACTTC
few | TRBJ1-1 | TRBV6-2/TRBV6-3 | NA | CASSYAGMNTEAFF | TGTGCCAGCAGTTACGCGGGGATGAACACTGAAGCTTTCTTT
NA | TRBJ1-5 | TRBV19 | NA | CASSMTVSNQPQHF | TGTGCCAGTAGTATGACAGTCTCCAATCAGCCCCAGCATTTT
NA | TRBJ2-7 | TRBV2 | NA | CASRSDGKSYEQYF | TGTGCCAGCCGAAGTGACGGGAAATCCTACGAGCAGTACTTC
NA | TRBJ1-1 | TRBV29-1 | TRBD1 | CRLDRDRINNTEAFF | TGCAGATTAGACAGGGACCGAATAAATAACACTGAAGCTTTCTTT
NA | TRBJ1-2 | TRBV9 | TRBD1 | CASSGTGRKGYGYTF | TGTGCCAGCAGCGGGACAGGGAGAAAAGGATATGGCTACACCTTC
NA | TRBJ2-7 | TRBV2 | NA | CASRDSPYEQYF | TGTGCCAGCAGGGACAGTCCCTACGAGCAGTACTTC
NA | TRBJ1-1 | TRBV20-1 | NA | CSASGGGTVAEAFF | TGCAGTGCTAGTGGTGGGGGGACGGTAGCTGAAGCTTTCTTT
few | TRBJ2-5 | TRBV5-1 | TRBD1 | CASSSGTVQGEETQYF | TGCGCCAGCAGCTCTGGGACAGTTCAAGGGGAAGAGACCCAGTACTTC
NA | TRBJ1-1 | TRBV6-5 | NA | CTSVRGQNTEAFF | TGTACCAGCGTTAGGGGACAAAACACTGAAGCTTTCTTT
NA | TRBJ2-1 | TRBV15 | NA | CATSRQGSYNEQFF | TGTGCCACCAGCCGTCAGGGGTCCTACAATGAGCAGTTCTTC
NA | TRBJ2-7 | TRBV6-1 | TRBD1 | CASSEDRGTYEQYF | TGTGCCAGCAGTGAGGACAGGGGGACCTACGAGCAGTACTTC
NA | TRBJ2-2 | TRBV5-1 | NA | CASSLAPGSGTGELFF | TGCGCCAGCAGCTTGGCCCCGGGTAGCGGCACCGGGGAGCTGTTTTTT
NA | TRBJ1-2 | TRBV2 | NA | CASNEGRVGYTF | TGTGCCAGCAACGAGGGTAGGGTCGGCTACACCTTC
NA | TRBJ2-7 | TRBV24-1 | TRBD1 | CATSDLADRGHSPSYEQYF | TGTGCCACCAGTGATTTAGCGGACAGGGGGCATAGTCCCTCCTACGAGCAGTACTTC
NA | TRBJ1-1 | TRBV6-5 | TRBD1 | CASSSPTGAHTEAFF | TGTGCCAGCAGTTCGCCGACAGGGGCTCACACTGAAGCTTTCTTT
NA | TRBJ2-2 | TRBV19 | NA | CASTASLMNTGELFF | TGTGCCAGTACCGCCTCACTCATGAACACCGGGGAGCTGTTTTTT
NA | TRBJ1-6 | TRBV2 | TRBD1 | CASRVTMTGKSPLHF | TGTGCCAGCAGGGTTACCATGACAGGGAAATCACCCCTCCACTTT
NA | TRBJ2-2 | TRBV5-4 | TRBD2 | CASSPRGGRNTGELFF | TGTGCCAGCAGCCCTCGGGGGGGCCGTAACACCGGGGAGCTGTTTTTT
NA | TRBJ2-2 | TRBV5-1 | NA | CASRFLGGNTGELFF | TGCGCCAGCAGGTTTCTAGGGGGTAACACCGGGGAGCTGTTTTTT
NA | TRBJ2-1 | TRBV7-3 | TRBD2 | CASSSSGGNYNEQFF | TGTGCCAGCAGCTCTAGCGGGGGGAACTACAATGAGCAGTTCTTC
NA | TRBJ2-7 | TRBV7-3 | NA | CASSLTATYEQYF | TGTGCCAGCAGCCTGACAGCCACCTACGAGCAGTACTTC
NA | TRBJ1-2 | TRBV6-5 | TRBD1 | CASSQAGQGYYGYTF | TGTGCCAGCAGCCAAGCGGGACAGGGGTACTATGGCTACACCTTC